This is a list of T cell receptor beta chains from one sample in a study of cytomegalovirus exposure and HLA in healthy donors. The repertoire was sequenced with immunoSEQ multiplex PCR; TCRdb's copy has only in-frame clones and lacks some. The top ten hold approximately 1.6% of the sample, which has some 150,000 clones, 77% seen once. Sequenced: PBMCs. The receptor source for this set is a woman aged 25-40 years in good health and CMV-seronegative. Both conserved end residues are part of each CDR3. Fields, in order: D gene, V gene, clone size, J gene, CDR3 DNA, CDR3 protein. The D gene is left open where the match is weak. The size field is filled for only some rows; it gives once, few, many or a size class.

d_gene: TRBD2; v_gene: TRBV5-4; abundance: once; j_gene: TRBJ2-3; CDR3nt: TGTGCCAGCAGTAAGCGGGAGAGGAGCACAGATACGCAGTATTTT; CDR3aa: CASSKRERSTDTQYF
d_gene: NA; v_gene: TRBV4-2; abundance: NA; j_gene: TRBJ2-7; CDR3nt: TGTGCCAGCAGCGAGTTCCCACGCACCTACGAGCAGTACTTC; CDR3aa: CASSEFPRTYEQYF
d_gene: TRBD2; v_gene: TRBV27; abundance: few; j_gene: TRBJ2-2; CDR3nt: TGTGCCAGCAGTTTATACGCCCGGACTAGCGGGGGGGCGGGGGAGCTGTTTTTT; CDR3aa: CASSLYARTSGGAGELFF
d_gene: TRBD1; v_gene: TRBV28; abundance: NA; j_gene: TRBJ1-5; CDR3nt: TGTGCCAGCAGCCAACAACAGGGGAATCAGCCCCAGCATTTT; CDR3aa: CASSQQQGNQPQHF
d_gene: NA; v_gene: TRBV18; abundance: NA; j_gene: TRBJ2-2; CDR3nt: TGTGCCAGCTCACCTGCAGACACCGGGGAGCTGTTTTTT; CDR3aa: CASSPADTGELFF
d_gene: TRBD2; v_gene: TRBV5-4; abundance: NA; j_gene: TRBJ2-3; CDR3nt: TGTGCCAGCAGCACACGGACTAGCCTGGATACGCAGTATTTT; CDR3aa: CASSTRTSLDTQYF
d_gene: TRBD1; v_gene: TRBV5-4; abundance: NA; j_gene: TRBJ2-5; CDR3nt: TGTGCCAGCAGCTTGGAAGTCGGGACAGCGCAAGAGACCCAGTACTTC; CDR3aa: CASSLEVGTAQETQYF
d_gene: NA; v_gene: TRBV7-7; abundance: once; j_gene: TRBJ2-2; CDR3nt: TGTGCTAGCAGCTTAACACGCACCGGGGAGCTGTTTTTT; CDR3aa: CASSLTRTGELFF
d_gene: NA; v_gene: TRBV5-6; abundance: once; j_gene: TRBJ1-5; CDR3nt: TGTGCCAGCAGCGCAAGGGGTGCGATTCAGCCCCAGCATTTT; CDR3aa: CASSARGAIQPQHF
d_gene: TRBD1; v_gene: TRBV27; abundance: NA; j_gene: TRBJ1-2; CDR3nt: TGTGCCAGCAGCCTAGGGACAGGGGGCGGTGGCTATGGCTACACCTTC; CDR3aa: CASSLGTGGGGYGYTF
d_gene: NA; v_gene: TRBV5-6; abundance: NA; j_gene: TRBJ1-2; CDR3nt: TGTGCCAGCAGCTTGGCCAACGGAGGTAGGCACTATGGCTACACCTTC; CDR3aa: CASSLANGGRHYGYTF
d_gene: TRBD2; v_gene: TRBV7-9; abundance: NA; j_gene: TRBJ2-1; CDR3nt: TGTGCCAGCAGCTTATCGGGACTAGCGGGGGGCCCGTCCTACAATGAGCAGTTCTTC; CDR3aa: CASSLSGLAGGPSYNEQFF
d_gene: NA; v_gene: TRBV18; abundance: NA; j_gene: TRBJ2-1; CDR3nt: TGTGCCAGCTCAGGGGGGACGACGACAGCTTATGAGCAGTTCTTC; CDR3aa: CASSGGTTTAYEQFF
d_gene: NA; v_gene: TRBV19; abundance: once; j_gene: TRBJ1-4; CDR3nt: TGTGCCAGTACCCCCGGCGGAGGGGTCGGCAAACTGTTTTTT; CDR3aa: CASTPGGGVGKLFF